This TCR beta chain stems from a study of blood T cell repertoires in COVID-19. Looking at the study overall: Sites in the United States, Italy and Spain provided acute and convalescent COVID-19 samples.

Produced via immunoSEQ multiplex PCR; TCRdb's table is partial and in-frame only. Among about 310,000 clones listed, around 87% were seen once. Sequencing input: peripheral blood. The receptor comes from a man aged 45-65 years with active or convalescent COVID-19.

The CDR3 sequence is CASSYPGVDTEAFF. The CDR3 DNA sequence: TGTGCCAGCAGCTACCCGGGGGTCGACACTGAAGCTTTCTTT. The rearrangement uses TRBV5-4 and TRBJ1-1; D possibly corresponds to TRBD1 (5 bases). Germline V gives CDR1 SGHNT, CDR2 YYREEE (reference sequence). This CDR3 region has 14 residues. The V end lost 3 bases, the J end lost 3 bases, and 12 bases lay between the germline ends. Variable domain in full (rest from reference TRBV5-4 and TRBJ1-1): ETGVTQSPTHLIKTRGQQVTLRCSSQSGHNTVSWYQQALGQGPQFIFQYYREEENGRGNFPPRFSGLQFPNYSSELNVNALELDDSALYLCASSYPGVDTEAFFGQGTRLTVV.